The rows below give T cell receptor beta chains drawn from one sample of a study of early T cells in non-severe SARS-CoV-2 infection. TCRdb re-called the 5' RACE reads with MiXCR, one entry per CDR3 protein. The table records tens of thousands of distinct CDR3 sequences, 12% of them present only once. Sample: whole blood. These receptors were taken from an adult who was a healthcare worker with PCR-confirmed SARS-CoV-2 infection or an uninfected control (not recorded which). Both conserved end residues are part of each CDR3. The D gene is left open where the match is weak. Clone size is given for some rows only: seen once, a few or many times, or a class if the clone is expanded.

d_call,v_call,j_call,clone_size,cdr3_length,cdr3_nt,cdr3_aa
TRBD2,TRBV24-1,TRBJ2-7,many,12,TGTGCCACCAGTGCCGGGGGGTACGAGCAGTACTTC,CATSAGGYEQYF
NA,TRBV18,TRBJ2-2,NA,17,TGTGCCAGCTCACGCGTCGGACAGAATCTAAACACCGGGGAGCTGTTTTTT,CASSRVGQNLNTGELFF
NA,TRBV6-1,TRBJ1-5,many,16,TGTGCCAGCAGTCCCAGGGACCGGGGTAGCAATCAGCCCCAGCATTTT,CASSPRDRGSNQPQHF
NA,TRBV27,TRBJ1-1,many,16,TGTGCCAGCAGTTTGGGAGGGGGACACCTGAACACTGAAGCTTTCTTT,CASSLGGGHLNTEAFF
NA,TRBV28,TRBJ2-3,NA,15,TGTGCCAGCAGTTTGATAGGGTTGGGCACAGATACGCAGTATTTT,CASSLIGLGTDTQYF
NA,TRBV24-1,TRBJ2-3,many,15,TGTGCCACCAGTGAAAGGAGCCTCAGCACAGATACGCAGTATTTT,CATSERSLSTDTQYF
NA,TRBV3-1,TRBJ2-7,many,13,TGTGCCAGCAGCCGGGCTGGTCGAAACGAGCAGTACTTC,CASSRAGRNEQYF
NA,TRBV27,TRBJ2-1,few,15,TGTGCCAGCAGTTTTGGGAGCGGTACCTACAATGAGCAGTTCTTC,CASSFGSGTYNEQFF
TRBD2,TRBV20-1,TRBJ2-3,few,15,TGCAGTGCCCCCGTTGGAGCGGGAGATTCAGATACGCAGTATTTT,CSAPVGAGDSDTQYF
NA,TRBV5-1,TRBJ2-1,many,13,TGCGCCAGCAGAATAGGGTCTGTAAATGAGCAGTTCTTC,CASRIGSVNEQFF
TRBD2,TRBV4-1,TRBJ2-7,many,15,TGCGCCAGCAGCCTCGTGGGGCGGGAGGTCTACGAGCAGTACTTC,CASSLVGREVYEQYF
TRBD1,TRBV5-1,TRBJ2-3,NA,14,TGCGCCAGCAGCTCTGACAGGGATACAGATACGCAGTATTTT,CASSSDRDTDTQYF
TRBD2,TRBV3-1,TRBJ2-1,few,18,TGTGCCAGCAGCCATTCAGCTCTGGGACTAGCGGACTACAATGAGCAGTTCTTC,CASSHSALGLADYNEQFF
NA,TRBV3-1,TRBJ2-5,NA,16,TGTGCCAGCAGCCAAGATTGGTCAGCGGCTCAAGAGACCCAGTACTTC,CASSQDWSAAQETQYF
NA,TRBV5-1,TRBJ1-4,NA,13,TGCGCCAGCCGGGGGCAGGAGAATGAAAAACTGTTTTTT,CASRGQENEKLFF
TRBD1,TRBV28,TRBJ1-5,many,14,TGTGCCAGCAGTTGGGACAGGGGCAATCAGCCCCAGCATTTT,CASSWDRGNQPQHF
NA,TRBV7-2,TRBJ2-1,few,12,TGTGCCAGCAGCTCCGCCGGGTTTGAGCAGTTCTTC,CASSSAGFEQFF